This T cell receptor beta chain came from a study of blood T cell repertoires in COVID-19. Study in general: There were acute and convalescent COVID-19 samples, and they came from the United States, Italy and Spain. PBMCs, B-cell-depleted T cells, or T cells provided the cDNA or gDNA that made up the material.

Per the authors' pipeline: The assay estimated nucleated cells by amplifying reference gene primers. The protocol was immunoSEQ multiplex PCR, while the TCRdb copy is restricted to in-frame clones and leaves out a portion. The D gene and trimming were derived from the DNA, and the V and J assignments and clone size from that table. The table lists tens of thousands of clones, 65% to 90% of them singletons. The CDR3 is 13 amino acids. Germline CDR1 is MNHNY and CDR2 is SVGAGI (reference sequence). V lost 5 bases to trimming and J lost 7 bases, with 15 bases between them. The rearrangement uses TRBV6-6 and TRBJ2-7, with a possible D match to TRBD2 (6 bases). Sequencing was carried out using peripheral blood. This receptor was taken from a human donor in a cohort sampled during active COVID-19. The CDR3, as DNA: TGTGCCAGCAGTCACCTCACTAGCCGGGAGCAGTACTTC. This gives the protein CASSHLTSREQYF.